What follows are 17 T cell receptor beta chains derived from one specimen sequenced in a study of control samples from healthy donors and cancer patients. The method was immunoSEQ multiplex PCR; TCRdb's version includes in-frame clones alone and lacks a portion of them. Found here are some 120,000 clones, roughly 84% of them singletons; the top ten hold 1.5% to 2%. The material sequenced was blood. The origin of the receptors is a man in his late teens or twenties in good health.

The J gene is TRBJ2-7, the V gene TRBV7-8; D not resolved. Germline CDR1 reads SGHVS; CDR2 reads FQNEAQ. CDR3 length equals 11 residues. V was trimmed by 6 bases and J by 5 bases, leaving 8 bases between them. The chain's CDR3 is CASSPLHEQYF. Written as DNA, the CDR3 is TGTGCCAGCAGTCCCCTCCACGAGCAGTACTTC.

The sample holds one count of this clone. This chain links TRBV6-6 with TRBJ2-7; 13 bases line up with TRBD2. Germline V gene lookup returns CDR1 MNHNY and CDR2 SVGAGI (reference sequence). V was clipped by 6 bases and J by 6 bases; unmatched bases: 23. The CDR3 covers 20 residues. Here the CDR3 DNA reads TGTGCCAGCAGCCGTCGGACCGGGACAGGATGGACTAGCGGGAGTTTCGAGCAGTACTTC. This translates into CASSRRTGTGWTSGSFEQYF.

This clone was counted only a few times. This chain links TRBV9 with TRBJ1-6; D is ambiguous. V lost 0 bases, J lost 5 bases, and 9 bases lay in between. Per the germline V gene, CDR1 is SGDLS and CDR2 is YYNGEE. CDR3 size: 15 residues. The CDR3 sequence is CASSVEGSHNSPLHF. The CDR3 DNA reads as TGTGCCAGCAGCGTAGAGGGCAGTCATAATTCACCCCTCCACTTT. The full variable domain, with the rest looked up from reference TRBV9 and TRBJ1-6, is DSGVTQTPKHLITATGQRVTLRCSPRSGDLSVYWYQQSLDQGLQFLIQYYNGEERAKGNILERFSAQQFPDLHSELNLSSLELGDSALYFCASSVEGSHNSPLHFGNGTRLTVT.

The chain employs TRBV6-5 and TRBJ2-7; TRBD2 agrees at 9 bases. V gave up 9 bases and J gave up 3 bases; unmatched junction bases: 12. CDR1 and CDR2 from the germline V gene are MNHEY and SVGAGI. The CDR3 has 15 residues. DNA for the CDR3: TGTGCCAGTAGAACGAATGCGGGAGGGGGCTACGAGCAGTACTTC. It yields the protein CASRTNAGGGYEQYF.

The chain joins TRBV5-4 to TRBJ2-2; D unresolved. Germline V gene sequence: CDR1 SGHNT, CDR2 YYREEE (reference sequence). V lost 4 bases and J lost 0, with 13 bases in between. The CDR3 sequence is 16 residues long. The DNA for the CDR3 is TGTGCCAGCAGCGTGGGTCCACCCACGAACACCGGGGAGCTGTTTTTT. Protein: CASSVGPPTNTGELFF.

The chain carries TRBV19 and TRBJ2-7; 7 nucleotides agree with TRBD1. The V gene's germline CDR1 is LNHDA and CDR2 SQIVND (reference sequence). The CDR3 runs to 14 residues. The J segment lost 6 bases and the V segment lost 1 base, leaving 6 bases of the junction unmatched. CDR3 sequence reads: CASSIVPHRGEQYF. The CDR3 nucleotides are TGTGCCAGTAGTATAGTCCCTCACAGGGGCGAGCAGTACTTC.

The chain recombines TRBV6-5 with TRBJ2-7; 7 bases map to TRBD1. This CDR3 contains 14 residues. After removal of 4 bases from V and 4 bases from J, the junction contained 7 bases not matched to a gene. Germline V lookup: CDR1 MNHEY, CDR2 SVGAGI. The CDR3 is CASSSTGQSYEQYF. The CDR3 coding sequence is TGTGCCAGCAGTTCCACGGGACAGAGTTACGAGCAGTACTTC.

The chain uses TRBV7-3 and TRBJ2-1; perhaps TRBD2 as D (6 bases). The CDR3 sequence is 16 residues long. V was trimmed by 5 bases and J by 6 bases, leaving 20 bases between them. Germline V gene lookup returns CDR1 SGHTA and CDR2 FQGTGA. CDR3 nucleotides: TGTGCCAGCAGCCCGACACGGCTCCGAGCGGGCAATGAGCAGTTCTTC. Its protein product is CASSPTRLRAGNEQFF.

J is TRBJ2-2 and V is TRBV24-1, with D possibly TRBD2 on 5 matching bases. From germline, CDR1 is KGHDR and CDR2 SFDVKD. V was pared by 2 bases and J by 4 bases, with 13 bases between. There are 16 residues in the CDR3. The CDR3 bases are TGTGCCACCAGTGATTCCTCGACGGACTTCACCGGGGAGCTGTTTTTT. As protein: CATSDSSTDFTGELFF.

This clone was picked up a small number of times. Here the CDR3 reads CASSVVSWYNEQFF. In DNA, the CDR3 is TGTGCCAGCAGCGTAGTAAGCTGGTACAATGAGCAGTTCTTC. The chain carries TRBV9 and TRBJ2-1; D unclear. The CDR3 totals 14 residues. V lost 0 bases and J lost 4, with 8 bases in between. Germline CDR1 reads SGDLS; CDR2 reads YYNGEE.

This clone was observed once. The rearrangement joins TRBV5-4 to TRBJ1-3; TRBD1 matches at 7 bases. Germline V gene data show CDR1 as SGHNT and CDR2 as YYREEE (reference sequence). CDR3 size: 16 residues. Trimming at V came to 3 bases and at J to 0 bases, leaving 6 bases not matched to a gene. DNA of the CDR3: TGTGCCAGCAGCTGGGCGGGACAGCTCTCTGGAAACACCATATATTTT. Encoded protein: CASSWAGQLSGNTIYF.

The rearrangement links TRBV30 to TRBJ2-1; TRBD1 might be the D (6 bases). Trimming stripped 2 bases from V and 8 bases from J, with 7 bases between. Germline V gives CDR1 GTSNPN, CDR2 SVGIG (reference sequence). CDR3 length equals 11 residues. The CDR3 DNA reads TGTGCCTGGAGTAAGGGGGATGAGCAGTTCTTC. It translates to CAWSKGDEQFF.

This chain connects TRBV5-1 to TRBJ2-1; the D is unclear. Trimming removed 4 bases from V and 2 bases from J, with 13 bases in between. The CDR3 is 15 residues long. The V gene's germline CDR1 is SGHRS and CDR2 YFSETQ. The CDR3 is CASSPDQLAYNEQFF. CDR3 nucleotides: TGCGCCAGCAGCCCCGACCAGTTAGCCTACAATGAGCAGTTCTTC.

This clone was seen a single time. V gene TRBV28 combines with J gene TRBJ1-5; a weak D match, TRBD1 (5 bases). Per germline, CDR1 MDHEN and CDR2 SYDVKM. The CDR3 is 14 residues long. V was trimmed by 6 bases and J by 3 bases, leaving 12 bases between them. As DNA, the CDR3 is TGTGCCAGCAGGGACGGTGGGGCCAATCAGCCCCAGCATTTT. As protein: CASRDGGANQPQHF. The full variable domain, rest sourced from reference TRBV28 and TRBJ1-5, is DVKVTQSSRYLVKRTGEKVFLECVQDMDHENMFWYRQDPGLGLRLIYFSYDVKMKEKGDIPEGYSVSREKKERFSLILESASTNQTSMYLCASRDGGANQPQHFGDGTRLSIL.

V is TRBV18 and J is TRBJ2-7; D is tentatively TRBD1 or TRBD2 (6 bases each). CDR1 is KGHSH, CDR2 LQKENI, per germline. The CDR3 sequence is 12 residues long. V was trimmed by 5 bases and J by 5 bases, leaving 10 bases between them. The CDR3 here is CASSSGAHEQYF. The CDR3 nucleotides are TGTGCCAGCTCATCGGGGGCCCACGAGCAGTACTTC.

This clone was detected only once. The rearrangement joins TRBV3-1 (or the pseudogene TRBV3-2) to TRBJ2-7; D perhaps matches TRBD2 (6 bases). CDR3 length: 15 residues. Germline V gene data show CDR1 as LGHDT and CDR2 as YNNKEL (reference sequence). V was shortened by 0 bases and J by 7 bases, with 16 bases between the two germline ends. CDR3 DNA: TGTGCCAGCAGCCAAGATGGGAGGCAGACAAGAGAGCAGTACTTC. Translation gives CASSQDGRQTREQYF.

The chain couples TRBV14 to TRBJ1-5, with a possible D match to TRBD1 (5 bases). This CDR3 contains 14 residues. Germline CDR1 is SGHDN and CDR2 is FVKESK. V was cut by 1 base and J by 10 bases, with 14 bases left in between. CDR3 in amino acids: CASSQGGVEGPQHF. CDR3 sequence (DNA): TGTGCCAGCAGCCAAGGGGGGGTTGAGGGACCCCAGCATTTT.